The 27 T cell receptor beta chains reported below all come from one sample, sequenced in a study of cytomegalovirus exposure and HLA in healthy donors. The PCR employed 60 Vbeta primers together with 13 Jbeta primers. Sequenced by immunoSEQ multiplex PCR; TCRdb stores in-frame clones only, minus some. The data show some 200,000 clones, approximately 85% seen once. Sample: PBMCs. Receptors originate from a middle-aged woman in good health and CMV-seronegative.

The chain links TRBV5-4 to TRBJ2-6; no clear D. CDR3 length equals 15 residues. V shed 6 bases and J shed 0 bases, with 10 bases lying between them. CDR1 is SGHNT and CDR2 is YYREEE in the germline V gene (reference sequence). The CDR3 region is CASKSWASGANVLTF. DNA for the CDR3: TGTGCCAGCAAATCATGGGCCTCTGGGGCCAACGTCCTGACTTTC.

This sequence joins TRBV2 and TRBJ1-2; no definite D call. Trimming removed 6 bases from V and 7 bases from J, with 18 bases in between. CDR1 is SNHLY and CDR2 is FYNNEI in the germline V gene. The CDR3 contains 14 residues. The CDR3 loop reads CASRPYAGAGGYTF. The CDR3 DNA sequence: TGTGCCAGCAGACCTTATGCGGGCGCCGGTGGCTACACCTTC. The full variable domain, with the rest looked up from reference TRBV2 and TRBJ1-2, is EPEVTQTPSHQVTQMGQEVILRCVPISNHLYFYWYRQILGQKVEFLVSFYNNEISEKSEIFDDQFSVERPDGSNFTLKIRSTKLEDSAMYFCASRPYAGAGGYTFGSGTRLTVV.

V usage is TRBV19 and J usage is TRBJ2-7, with TRBD2 matching over 8 bases. Germline V gives CDR1 LNHDA, CDR2 SQIVND (reference sequence). The junction had 8 bases not matched to a gene; V was cut back by 9 bases and J by 1 base. The length of the CDR3 is 14 residues. CDR3 amino acids: CASGRGAGSYEQYF. In DNA, the CDR3 is TGTGCCAGCGGGAGGGGCGCAGGGTCCTACGAGCAGTACTTC.

This rearrangement joins TRBV18 to TRBJ2-6, with 9 bases matching TRBD1. The germline V gene encodes CDR1 KGHSH and CDR2 LQKENI. The junction had 5 bases not matched to a gene; V was cut back by 3 bases and J by 2 bases. CDR3 length: 17 residues. CDR3 in amino acids: CASSPGQGRAGANVLTF. Written as DNA, the CDR3 is TGTGCCAGCTCACCTGGACAGGGGAGGGCTGGGGCCAACGTCCTGACTTTC.

The chain couples TRBV7-9 to TRBJ1-1, with TRBD1 matching 7 bases. Unmatched junction bases numbered 27, after V lost 11 bases and J lost 3 bases. Germline V gene data show CDR1 as SEHNR and CDR2 as FQNEAQ (reference sequence). The CDR3 spans 19 residues. The DNA for the CDR3 is TGTGCCTCACGACCTGGCGTGTCCGGGACAGAGGTGGGGTACACTGAAGCTTTCTTT. Protein: CASRPGVSGTEVGYTEAFF.

This clone was seen a single time. The rearrangement uses TRBV14 and TRBJ1-2; 9 bases fit TRBD1. Per germline, CDR1 SGHDN and CDR2 FVKESK. The CDR3 length is 14 residues. V dropped 2 bases and J dropped 7; count of bases not matched to a gene: 5. Here the CDR3 DNA reads TGTGCCAGCAGCCAACTTCGACAGGGGGGTGGCTACACCTTC. Translating it yields CASSQLRQGGGYTF.

The gene calls are TRBV6-5 and TRBJ2-7, with unresolved D. Per the germline V gene, CDR1 is MNHEY and CDR2 is SVGAGI. Trimming cost V 2 bases and J 9 bases, with 17 bases left between them. The CDR3 spans 14 residues. This CDR3 is CASSYGPGSKVQYF. For the CDR3, the DNA is TGTGCCAGCAGTTACGGTCCAGGTAGTAAGGTGCAGTACTTC.

The chain employs TRBV7-8 and TRBJ2-1; 7 nucleotides agree with TRBD2. This CDR3 is built from 17 residues. V was clipped by 3 bases and J by 6 bases; unmatched bases: 14. In germline, CDR1 is SGHVS, CDR2 FQNEAQ. The CDR3 region is CASSLSLPSGKINEQFF. The DNA of the CDR3 is TGTGCCAGCAGCTTGTCTCTCCCTAGCGGTAAGATCAATGAGCAGTTCTTC.

This chain joins TRBV7-2 and TRBJ1-5; possible D gene TRBD1, 5 bases. Germline CDR1 SGHTA, CDR2 FQGNSA. CDR3 length: 14 amino acids. V dropped 2 bases and J dropped 3 bases, with 8 bases sitting between them. The CDR3 is CASSLQGHNQPQHF. The CDR3 DNA reads as TGTGCCAGCAGCTTACAGGGTCACAATCAGCCCCAGCATTTT.

This chain joins TRBV19 and TRBJ2-1; 9 nucleotides line up with TRBD1. Germline CDR1 and CDR2: LNHDA and SQIVND (reference sequence). J lost 9 bases, V lost 7 bases, and 13 bases had no gene match. The CDR3 is 15 residues long. In DNA form, the CDR3 reads TGTGCCAGTAACTCCGGGACAGGGTCGTGGGGTGAGCAGTTCTTC. Translation gives CASNSGTGSWGEQFF.

This rearrangement joins TRBV5-1 to TRBJ2-1; D perhaps matches TRBD2 (6 bases). The CDR3 runs 16 residues. Germline CDR1 and CDR2: SGHRS and YFSETQ. Trimming took off 0 bases at V and 8 bases at J, with 18 bases between the two ends. CDR3 in DNA: TGCGCCAGCAGCTTGGCGGGGGTGGCTGGACCCGATGAGCAGTTCTTC. Its translation is CASSLAGVAGPDEQFF.

This chain joins TRBV19 and TRBJ2-3; unclear D gene. The CDR3 has 14 amino acids. Germline values: CDR1 LNHDA, CDR2 SQIVND (reference sequence). V lost 5 bases and J 5 bases, leaving 14 bases between the germline ends. The CDR3 loop reads CASSLKNPLDTQYF. The DNA of the CDR3 is TGTGCCAGTAGTCTAAAGAACCCTTTAGATACGCAGTATTTT.

The rearrangement uses TRBV6-1 and TRBJ1-2, with D possibly matching TRBD1 (6 bases). The V gene lost 6 bases and the J gene lost 6 bases, with 17 bases spanning the gap. The CDR3 has 14 amino acids. Germline lookup yields CDR1 MNHNS and CDR2 SASEGT. CDR3 bases: TGTGCCAGCAGCGTACCGAACAGGGTAGATGGCTACACCTTC. Its translation is CASSVPNRVDGYTF.

This chain links TRBV5-1 with TRBJ1-2; D is unresolved. V was cut by 0 bases and J by 8 bases, with 5 bases left in between. This CDR3 comprises 11 residues. Germline V gene data show CDR1 as SGHRS and CDR2 as YFSETQ. CDR3 sequence reads: CASSLDGGYTF. CDR3 bases: TGCGCCAGCAGCTTGGATGGCGGCTACACCTTC.

This clone was seen only once. The V and J genes are TRBV5-1 and TRBJ2-2; D is unresolved. The V end was cut by 2 bases, the J end by 4 bases, with 12 bases between. Germline V gene lookup returns CDR1 SGHRS and CDR2 YFSETQ. The CDR3 contains 15 residues. Here the CDR3 DNA reads TGCGCCAGCAGCTTTTGGAGTTCCTTCACCGGGGAGCTGTTTTTT. It codes for CASSFWSSFTGELFF.

This clone was observed a handful of times. The gene calls are TRBV30 and TRBJ1-4; 9 positions match TRBD1. V dropped 3 bases and J dropped 4; count of bases not matched to a gene: 6. Germline values: CDR1 GTSNPN, CDR2 SVGIG (reference sequence). The CDR3 covers 15 residues. The CDR3 nucleotides read TGTGCCTGGAGCCCGGGACAGGGTGGTAATGAAAAACTGTTTTTT. Translation: CAWSPGQGGNEKLFF. The whole variable domain, remainder taken from reference TRBV30 and TRBJ1-4, is SQTIHQWPATLVQPVGSPLSLECTVEGTSNPNLYWYRQAAGRGLQLLFYSVGIGQISSEVPQNLSASRPQDRQFILSSKKLLLSDSGFYLCAWSPGQGGNEKLFFGSGTQLSVL.

The CDR3 coding sequence is TGTGCCAGCAGCCAAGTTGGGCGGGGGAGGAACACTGAAGCTTTCTTT. Translated: CASSQVGRGRNTEAFF. This sequence joins TRBV14 and TRBJ1-1; perhaps TRBD1 as D (5 bases). The CDR3 has 16 amino acids. The germline CDR1 and CDR2 sequences are SGHDN and FVKESK. The germline V and J ends were trimmed by 1 base and 1 base, with 13 bases remaining between them.

The chain recombines TRBV10-3 with TRBJ2-3; D uncertain. V gave up 2 bases and J gave up 6 bases, with 12 bases separating them. Germline V gene data show CDR1 as ENHRY and CDR2 as SYGVKD. This CDR3 has 14 residues. For the CDR3, the DNA is TGTGCCATCAGTGAGGCGAAGAGAGGCGATACGCAGTATTTT. This gives the protein CAISEAKRGDTQYF.

This chain links TRBV19 with TRBJ2-5; 7 positions agree with TRBD1. The V and J ends lost 1 base and 2 bases, in that order; junction bases with no gene match: 4. Looked up from germline, CDR1 is LNHDA and CDR2 is SQIVND (reference sequence). This CDR3 is 15 amino acids long. This chain's CDR3 is CASSIGGQSQETQYF. DNA of the CDR3: TGTGCCAGTAGTATAGGGGGACAGTCACAAGAGACCCAGTACTTC. Variable domain in full (rest from reference TRBV19 and TRBJ2-5): DGGITQSPKYLFRKEGQNVTLSCEQNLNHDAMYWYRQDPGQGLRLIYYSQIVNDFQKGDIAEGYSVSREKKESFPLTVTSAQKNPTAFYLCASSIGGQSQETQYFGPGTRLLVL.

The chain has TRBV6-1 and TRBJ1-6; D ambiguous. Trimming stripped 6 bases from V and 0 bases from J, with 9 bases between. This CDR3 is 15 amino acids long. In germline, CDR1 is MNHNS, CDR2 SASEGT. For the CDR3, the DNA is TGTGCCAGCAGACGCGACTTCTCCTATAATTCACCCCTCCACTTT. Protein product: CASRRDFSYNSPLHF.

The chain is built from TRBV19 and TRBJ2-3; 8 positions agree with TRBD1. Germline CDR1 LNHDA, CDR2 SQIVND (reference sequence). This CDR3 comprises 15 residues. Trimming removed 5 bases from V and 0 bases from J; junction bases left unmatched: 4. CDR3 loop: CASSLGTGSTDTQYF. The CDR3 DNA follows: TGTGCCAGTAGTCTCGGGACAGGAAGCACAGATACGCAGTATTTT.

The rearrangement joins TRBV20-1 to TRBJ1-1; perhaps TRBD1 as D (6 bases). Trimming left V 5 bases short and J 6 bases short, with 10 bases between. Germline CDR1 DFQATT, CDR2 SNEGSKA (reference sequence). The CDR3 totals 11 residues. CDR3 DNA: TGCAGTGCTGGTAGACAGGCTGAAGCTTTCTTT. Translated: CSAGRQAEAFF.

The chain is built from TRBV29-1 and TRBJ2-5, with D unresolved. The J call is uncertain, as TRBJ2-7 better fits the DNA end. This CDR3 comprises 13 residues. Germline-derived CDR1 and CDR2 are SQVTM and ANQGSEA. Here the CDR3 DNA reads TGCAGCGTGATTGGCTCGGAGTCCTACGAGCAGTACTTC. Its translation is CSVIGSESYEQYF.

On this clone itself: Additional DNA sequences in this sample encode the identical CDR3. This chain connects TRBV2 to TRBJ1-1, with D unresolved. V lost 10 bases to trimming and J lost 0 bases, with 12 bases between them. The CDR3 extends over 13 amino acids. In germline, CDR1 is SNHLY, CDR2 FYNNEI. CDR3 in DNA: TGTGCCACCTCGCGGGAGGTGAACACTGAAGCTTTCTTT. This gives the protein CATSREVNTEAFF.

The CDR3 loop reads CASSIYSQATGELFF. The CDR3 DNA reads TGTGCCAGTAGTATCTACTCTCAGGCCACCGGGGAGCTGTTTTTT. The rearrangement links TRBV19 to TRBJ2-2; D gene uncertain. Germline V gives CDR1 LNHDA, CDR2 SQIVND (reference sequence). The V and J ends lost 3 bases and 4 bases respectively, with 12 bases between them. This CDR3 is built from 15 residues.

This rearrangement joins TRBV7-2 to TRBJ2-1, with 9 bases matching TRBD1. The germline V gene encodes CDR1 SGHTA and CDR2 FQGNSA. The CDR3 totals 14 residues. Trimming at V came to 5 bases and at J to 4 bases, leaving 3 bases not matched to a gene. Written as DNA, the CDR3 is TGTGCCAGCAGCACAGGACAGGGGTACAATGAGCAGTTCTTC. This gives the protein CASSTGQGYNEQFF.

This clone turned up a few times. At one boundary the junction diverges from the germline segment, which might be a read error. V usage is TRBV7-9 and J usage is TRBJ2-1; possible D gene TRBD2, 5 bases. Germline values: CDR1 SEHNR, CDR2 FQNEAQ (reference sequence). There are 12 residues in the CDR3. The CDR3, as DNA: TGTTCCAGCAGCTTAGTGGAGGCCAGGCAGTTCTTC. As protein: CSSSLVEARQFF.